The 5 T cell receptor beta chains below come from one sample, sequenced in a study of cytomegalovirus exposure and HLA in healthy donors. Sequencing used immunoSEQ multiplex PCR; TCRdb keeps in-frame clones, though not all of them. The repertoire consists of hundreds of thousands of clones, with 70% to 90% occurring once and the leading ten covering 0.65% to 0.95%. The sequenced sample was PBMCs. Receptors were obtained from a woman under 30 in good health and CMV-seronegative.

The chain employs TRBV4-1 and TRBJ2-7; 8 nucleotides line up with TRBD1. Trimming removed 5 bases from V and 6 bases from J; junction bases left unmatched: 6. CDR1 and CDR2 (germline): MGHRA, YSYEKL. This CDR3 has 13 amino acids. CDR3 DNA: TGCGCCAGCAGCACCCGAGGACAGGGCGAGCAGTACTTC. Translation: CASSTRGQGEQYF.

This chain connects TRBV2 to TRBJ2-1; 12 bases are a match to TRBD2. V shed 6 bases, J shed 8 bases, and the junction held 26 bases outside the gene matches. The CDR3 spans 21 residues. Germline V gene lookup returns CDR1 SNHLY and CDR2 FYNNEI. The CDR3 region is CASSPRPTSLAGGFGGHEQFF. The CDR3 nucleotides are TGTGCCAGCAGCCCCCGCCCGACGTCGCTAGCGGGAGGGTTCGGGGGGCATGAGCAGTTCTTC. Supplemented by reference TRBV2 and TRBJ2-1, the full variable domain reads EPEVTQTPSHQVTQMGQEVILRCVPISNHLYFYWYRQILGQKVEFLVSFYNNEISEKSEIFDDQFSVERPDGSNFTLKIRSTKLEDSAMYFCASSPRPTSLAGGFGGHEQFFGPGTRLTVL.

The chain carries TRBV6-1 and TRBJ2-5; 7 nucleotides agree with TRBD2. V dropped 0 bases and J dropped 2; count of bases not matched to a gene: 6. CDR3 length equals 16 residues. CDR1 is MNHNS and CDR2 is SASEGT in the germline V gene. As DNA, the CDR3 is TGTGCCAGCAGTGAAGCGGTGGGAGGGAGGCAAGAGACCCAGTACTTC. Protein: CASSEAVGGRQETQYF.

The V call is TRBV6-4, the J call TRBJ2-7; 13 bases line up with TRBD2. Germline values: CDR1 MRHNA, CDR2 SNTAGT. Losses at the gene ends were 6 bases for V and 0 bases for J; bases not matched to a gene: 8. The length of the CDR3 is 17 residues. The CDR3 region is CASSRGGLAGPSYEQYF. As DNA, the CDR3 is TGTGCCAGCAGCCGGGGGGGACTAGCGGGACCCTCCTACGAGCAGTACTTC.

This clone has more than one count but fewer than ten. The V call is TRBV28, the J call TRBJ1-1; unclear D gene. The CDR3 is made up of 12 amino acids. The germline V gene has CDR1 MDHEN and CDR2 SYDVKM. Trimming pared 1 base from V and 11 bases from J, leaving 11 bases between. CDR3 sequence (DNA): TGTGCCAGCAGTTTATCCAGATTCGGGGCTTTCTTT. As protein: CASSLSRFGAFF.